The 15 T cell receptor beta chains presented below share a single source sample, sequenced in a study of T cell repertoires in cytomegalovirus infection. TCRdb independently ran MiXCR on the reads; one entry per CDR3 protein. This table has 300,000 to 400,000 distinct CDR3 sequences, 15% to 20% appearing once. Sample: PBMCs. Receptors originate from a human donor in good health (CMV status not recorded). Some clones in this sample may be carry-over from other donors' samples.

This clonotype was found many times. V gene TRBV7-2 combines with J gene TRBJ2-3, with 9 bases matching TRBD2. This CDR3 is built from 15 residues. The germline CDR1 and CDR2 sequences are SGHTA and FQGNSA. Germline trimming cut 5 bases from V and 3 bases from J; bases unmatched to any gene: 6. In DNA form, the CDR3 reads TGTGCCAGCAGCCTAACGGGACTAGCAACAGATACGCAGTATTTT. Protein: CASSLTGLATDTQYF.

This clonotype appeared many times. The chain uses TRBV12-3 or TRBV12-4 and TRBJ2-1; unclear D gene. V shed 6 bases and J shed 9 bases, with 15 bases lying between them. CDR3 size: 13 residues. The CDR3 loop is CASRLAVHGEQFF. The CDR3, as DNA: TGTGCCAGCAGGCTGGCGGTTCATGGTGAGCAGTTCTTC.

This clonotype was detected many times. The chain is built from TRBV20-1 and TRBJ1-6; TRBD1 matches at 10 bases. The CDR3 runs 14 residues. Germline assignment: CDR1 DFQATT and CDR2 SNEGSKA (reference sequence). V dropped 1 base and J dropped 9; count of bases not matched to a gene: 3. The CDR3, as DNA: TGCAGTGCTAGAGGACAGGGGGCTTTTTCACCCCTCCACTTT. This sequence encodes CSARGQGAFSPLHF.

This clonotype was detected many times. The rearrangement links TRBV19 to TRBJ2-3; possibly TRBD2 for D (6 bases). The CDR3 runs 13 residues. Deletions cut 8 bases from V and 2 bases from J, with 11 bases between. The germline gives CDR1 LNHDA, CDR2 SQIVND (reference sequence). CDR3 region: CASAGGSTDTQYF. CDR3 sequence (DNA): TGTGCCAGTGCAGGAGGGTCCACAGATACGCAGTATTTT.

The rearrangement links TRBV4-1 to TRBJ1-5; the D is unclear. In germline, CDR1 is MGHRA, CDR2 YSYEKL. The CDR3 contains 14 residues. V was cut by 0 bases and J by 3 bases, with 6 bases left in between. Here the CDR3 DNA reads TGCGCCAGCAGCCAAGATTCAAACAATCAGCCCCAGCATTTT. Its translation: CASSQDSNNQPQHF.

This clonotype came up many times. The J gene is TRBJ2-1, the V gene TRBV7-2; possibly TRBD1 for D (5 bases). V gave up 5 bases and J gave up 10 bases, with 15 bases separating them. The germline V gene encodes CDR1 SGHTA and CDR2 FQGNSA. This CDR3 is 13 amino acids long. Here the CDR3 DNA reads TGTGCCAGCAGCCTGTTGTTGGCAGGGGAGCAGTTCTTC. Translating it yields CASSLLLAGEQFF. Looking up the rest from reference TRBV7-2 and TRBJ2-1 gives the full variable domain: GAGVSQSPSNKVTEKGKDVELRCDPISGHTALYWYRQSLGQGLEFLIYFQGNSAPDKSGLPSDRFSAERTGGSVSTLTIQRTQQEDSAVYLCASSLLLAGEQFFGPGTRLTVL.

This clonotype was counted only a few times. V is TRBV5-6 and J is TRBJ1-2; tentatively, D is TRBD1 (5 bases). V was cut by 5 bases and J by 3 bases, with 11 bases left in between. The CDR3 consists of 13 residues. Germline CDR1 and CDR2: SGHDT and YYEEEE. The CDR3 nucleotides read TGTGCCAGCAGATCCGACAGCTACTATGGCTACACCTTC. Translated: CASRSDSYYGYTF. Looking up the rest from reference TRBV5-6 and TRBJ1-2 gives the full variable domain: DAGVTQSPTHLIKTRGQQVTLRCSPKSGHDTVSWYQQALGQGPQFIFQYYEEEERQRGNFPDRFSGHQFPNYSSELNVNALLLGDSALYLCASRSDSYYGYTFGSGTRLTVV.

A word on this clonotype: The junction does not match germline at one end; this may be a read error. The J gene is TRBJ1-5, the V gene TRBV29-1; 9 bases agree with TRBD1. The CDR3 length is 16 residues. Germline V lookup: CDR1 SQVTM, CDR2 ANQGSEA. CDR3 DNA: TGCAGCGTCATCTTGGGGGGGACAGGGTTAGCTCAGCCCCAGCAGTTT. It specifies CSVILGGTGLAQPQQF.

There are many counts of this clonotype. The chain links TRBV7-2 to TRBJ1-1; D remains unclear. The CDR3 is 13 amino acids. V lost 3 bases to trimming and J lost 1 base, with 6 bases between them. Germline CDR1 is SGHTA and CDR2 is FQGNSA. The CDR3 here is CASSFSPNTEAFF. The CDR3 DNA is TGTGCCAGCAGCTTCTCCCCGAACACTGAAGCTTTCTTT.

The chain uses TRBV3-1 and TRBJ2-7; D is uncertain. V was cut by 3 bases and J by 2 bases, with 8 bases left in between. CDR1 and CDR2 (germline): LGHDT, YNNKEL (reference sequence). The CDR3 consists of 13 residues. The CDR3 protein is CASSQGGPYEQYF. The CDR3 coding sequence is TGTGCCAGCAGCCAGGGCGGACCCTACGAGCAGTACTTC.

This sequence joins TRBV4-1 and TRBJ1-2, with D unresolved. In germline, CDR1 is MGHRA, CDR2 YSYEKL. V dropped 0 bases and J dropped 5 bases, with 13 bases sitting between them. The CDR3 extends over 15 amino acids. The CDR3: CASSQETTGRYGYTF. CDR3 nucleotide sequence: TGCGCCAGCAGCCAAGAAACGACGGGGAGGTATGGCTACACCTTC.

Ten or more counts support this clonotype. The gene calls are TRBV7-2 and TRBJ1-2; D is perhaps TRBD1 (6 bases). This CDR3 spans 15 amino acids. In germline, CDR1 is SGHTA, CDR2 FQGNSA. Trimming took 1 base from V and 4 from J, leaving 13 bases between them. The CDR3 loop reads CASSLDVVDSYGYTF. CDR3 in DNA: TGTGCCAGCAGCTTAGACGTGGTGGACAGCTATGGCTACACCTTC.

At least ten counts were recorded for this clonotype. The chain joins TRBV7-2 to TRBJ1-2; no clear D. Germline V gene data show CDR1 as SGHTA and CDR2 as FQGNSA. The V end was cut by 3 bases, the J end by 6 bases, with 11 bases between. The CDR3 consists of 13 residues. The CDR3: CASSFGVSDGYTF. The CDR3 DNA reads as TGTGCCAGCAGCTTCGGGGTTTCGGATGGCTACACCTTC.

This clonotype occurred many times. The chain joins TRBV12-3 or TRBV12-4 to TRBJ1-6; D might be TRBD1 (6 bases). The CDR3 loop spans 14 amino acids. Deletions cut 5 bases from V and 6 bases from J, with 11 bases between. CDR3 sequence: CASSLGQFNSPLHF. The CDR3, as DNA: TGTGCCAGCAGTCTCGGACAGTTTAATTCACCCCTCCACTTT.

The CDR3: CASSPGQGKYGYTF. CDR3 DNA: TGCGCCAGCAGCCCGGGACAGGGAAAATATGGCTACACCTTC. The chain links TRBV5-1 to TRBJ1-2; TRBD1 agrees at 9 bases. The CDR3 is 14 residues long. Germline CDR1 reads SGHRS; CDR2 reads YFSETQ. The ends lost 4 bases at V and 5 bases at J; junction bases unmatched: 6. The variable domain in full, completed from reference TRBV5-1 and TRBJ1-2, reads KAGVTQTPRYLIKTRGQQVTLSCSPISGHRSVSWYQQTPGQGLQFLFEYFSETQRNKGNFPGRFSGRQFSNSRSEMNVSTLELGDSALYLCASSPGQGKYGYTFGSGTRLTVV.